This T cell receptor beta chain was sequenced in a study of CXCR3-negative and CXCR3-positive naive CD8 T cells. UMI-labeled TRB cDNA libraries were prepared by 5' RACE. TCRdb re-called the 5' RACE reads and gives one entry per CDR3 protein, without DNA. The specimen's table records some 22,000 distinct CDR3 sequences. The germline V gene has CDR1 MDHEN and CDR2 SYDVKM. This CDR3 comprises 15 residues. Naive CD8+ T cells were CD45RO-CCR7+CD27+CD95-. This clonotype was obtained from a human donor in good health. Some clones in this sample may be carry-over from other donors' samples. Sequencing input: naive CXCR3- CD8+ T cells from blood. Subset given: CD45RO-CCR7+CD27+CD95- naive CD8+ T cells lacking CXCR3 (TNR3-). V gene TRBV28 combines with J gene TRBJ2-7; the D call of TRBD2 rests on TCRdb alone, since no DNA is present to check it. This CDR3 reads CASSSLAGALNEQYF.